This record looks at one TCR beta chain sequence and its context. Time point given: blood 4 weeks post-SBRT, at nephrectomy. Noted treatment: 15 Gy SBRT to primary tumor, nephrectomy 4 weeks later. The data were obtained in a study of radiation and T cells in renal cell carcinoma. Clones were read by immunoSEQ multiplex PCR, and TCRdb kept only the in-frame ones, dropping some. The sample lists 60,000 or so clones, 65% to 80% occurring once. CDR1 is SGHNT, CDR2 YYREEE, per germline (reference sequence). The J segment lost 7 bases and the V segment lost 4 bases, leaving 9 bases of the junction unmatched. The CDR3 is 14 residues long.

The sample in question was blood, obtained from a patient whose treatment included radiotherapy and nephrectomy. The TCR originated in a man aged 60-69 years with renal cell carcinoma. The V gene is TRBV5-4, the J gene TRBJ2-3; 7 nucleotides agree with TRBD2. CDR3 sequence: CASSLRDYIYTQYF. The CDR3 DNA sequence: TGTGCCAGCAGCCTTCGGGACTATATATATACGCAGTATTTT.